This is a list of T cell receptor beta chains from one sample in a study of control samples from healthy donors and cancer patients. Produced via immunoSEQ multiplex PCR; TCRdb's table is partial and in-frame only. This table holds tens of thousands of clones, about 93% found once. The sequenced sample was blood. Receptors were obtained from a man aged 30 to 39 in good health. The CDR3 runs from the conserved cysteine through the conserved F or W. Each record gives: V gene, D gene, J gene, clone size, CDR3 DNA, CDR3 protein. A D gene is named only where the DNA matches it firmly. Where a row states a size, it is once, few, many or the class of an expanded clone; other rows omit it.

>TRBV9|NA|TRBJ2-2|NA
TGTGCCAGCAGCGTAGCTAAGGCAGCCTCAGGGGAGCTGTTTTTT
CASSVAKAASGELFF
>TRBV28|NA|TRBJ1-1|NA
TGTGCCAGCACCTTAGGGTCAGGGTACATGAACACTGAAGCTTTCTTT
CASTLGSGYMNTEAFF
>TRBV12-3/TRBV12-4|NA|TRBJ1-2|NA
TGTGCCAGCAGATGGGACTATGGCTACACCTTC
CASRWDYGYTF
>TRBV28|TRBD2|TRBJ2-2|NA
TGTGCCAGTCTAGCGGGAGGGAACACCGGGGAGCTGTTTTTT
CASLAGGNTGELFF
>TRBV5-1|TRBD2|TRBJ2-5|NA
TGCGCCAGCAGCCGCGGGACGGCGGGGGGACAAGAGACCCAGTACTTC
CASSRGTAGGQETQYF
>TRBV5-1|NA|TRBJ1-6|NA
TGCGCCAGCAGCTTGAGGCAATATAATTCACCCCTCCACTTT
CASSLRQYNSPLHF
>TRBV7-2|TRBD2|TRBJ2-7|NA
TGTGCCAGCAGCTTATGGACTAGCAGCTACTACGAGCAGTACTTC
CASSLWTSSYYEQYF
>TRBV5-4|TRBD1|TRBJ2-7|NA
TGTGCCAGCAGCTCCCGGGACAGGGGGTACGAGCAGTACTTC
CASSSRDRGYEQYF
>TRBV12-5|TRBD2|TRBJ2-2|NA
TGTGCTAGTGGGGGGGACAGGACGGGACTAGCGGGAATCGGGGAGCTGTTTTTT
CASGGDRTGLAGIGELFF
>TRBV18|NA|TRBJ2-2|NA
TGTGCCAGCTCACCACCGCCCGTAACCGGGGAGCTGTTTTTT
CASSPPPVTGELFF
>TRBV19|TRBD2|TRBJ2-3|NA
TGTGCCAGTAGTAACGGGGGGAGCACAGATACGCAGTATTTT
CASSNGGSTDTQYF
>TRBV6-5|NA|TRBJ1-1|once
TGTGCCAGCAGTTACTCTGACCTGGGCACTGAAGCTTTCTTT
CASSYSDLGTEAFF
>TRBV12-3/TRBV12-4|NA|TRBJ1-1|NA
TGTGCCAGCAGTTTAGGGACTGAAGCTTTCTTT
CASSLGTEAFF
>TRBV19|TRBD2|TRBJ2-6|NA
TGTGCCAGTAGTATAGATGGCCCTACGGGACTAGCGGACTCTGGGGCCAACGTCCTGACTTTC
CASSIDGPTGLADSGANVLTF
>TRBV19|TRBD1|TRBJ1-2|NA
TGTGCCAGTACCTCCCCCCTGGGACAGGGAGGAGATGGCTACACCTTC
CASTSPLGQGGDGYTF
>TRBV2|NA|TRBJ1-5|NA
TGTGCCAGCAGTGAAGTTCGGAATCAGCCCCAGCATTTT
CASSEVRNQPQHF
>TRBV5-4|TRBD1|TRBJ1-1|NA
TGTGCCAGCCATCGACAGGGGGTTAACACTGAAGCTTTCTTT
CASHRQGVNTEAFF
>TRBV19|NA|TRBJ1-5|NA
TGTGCCAGTAGTATAGATCCCCGGAACCGCAATCAGCCCCAGCATTTT
CASSIDPRNRNQPQHF
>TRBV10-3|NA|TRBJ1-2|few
TGTGCCATCAGTGCGGGGCCCCCCGACAACTATGGCTACACCTTC
CAISAGPPDNYGYTF
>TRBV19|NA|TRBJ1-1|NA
TGTGCCAGTAGTATGCTATCGGGTAACACTGAAGCTTTCTTT
CASSMLSGNTEAFF
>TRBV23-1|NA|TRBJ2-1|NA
TGCGCCAGCAGTCAATCTTGGGGCAATGAGCAGTTCTTC
CASSQSWGNEQFF
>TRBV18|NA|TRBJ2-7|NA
TGTGCCAGCTCACCCCCCACCTCCTACGAGCAGTACTTC
CASSPPTSYEQYF
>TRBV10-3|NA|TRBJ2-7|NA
TGTGCCATCAGTGAGTCGACCTGGGGATGGGACGAGCAGTACTTC
CAISESTWGWDEQYF
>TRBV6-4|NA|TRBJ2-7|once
TGTGCCAGGCAGTCGGGCCGTCCTTACTCCTACGAGCAGTACTTC
CARQSGRPYSYEQYF
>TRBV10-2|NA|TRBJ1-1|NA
TGCGCCAGCAGTGAAGGGGGAGGAACTGAAGCTTTCTTT
CASSEGGGTEAFF
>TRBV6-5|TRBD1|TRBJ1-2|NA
TGTGCCAGCAGTTACCCGGGACAGGGGAGTGGCTACACCTTC
CASSYPGQGSGYTF
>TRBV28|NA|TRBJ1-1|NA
TGTGCCACTGCAGGGAACGCTGAAGCTTTCTTT
CATAGNAEAFF
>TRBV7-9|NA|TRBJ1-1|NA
TGTGCCAGCAGCTTAGAGGGTGTCACTGAAGCTTTCTTT
CASSLEGVTEAFF
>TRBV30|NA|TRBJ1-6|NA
TGTGCCTGGAAAATGGAGGGTCGGGCACCCCTCCACTTT
CAWKMEGRAPLHF
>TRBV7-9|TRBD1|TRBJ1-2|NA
TGTGCCAGCACCCACCCGGTCGACAGGGACAATGGCTACACCTTC
CASTHPVDRDNGYTF
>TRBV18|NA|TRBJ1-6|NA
TGTGCCAGCTCACCGGGCCCAGGGCGTAATTCACCCCTCCACTTT
CASSPGPGRNSPLHF
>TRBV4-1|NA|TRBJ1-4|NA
TGCGCCAGCAGCCAAAGGGCCCTTACCCGGGATGAAAAACTGTTTTTT
CASSQRALTRDEKLFF
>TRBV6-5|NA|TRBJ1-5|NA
TGTGCCAGCAGTTCGGCCGGAGGGGGCAATCAGCCCCAGCATTTT
CASSSAGGGNQPQHF
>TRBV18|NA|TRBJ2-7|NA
TGTGCCAGCTCCCCCTCTTCGGGCGAGCAGTACTTC
CASSPSSGEQYF
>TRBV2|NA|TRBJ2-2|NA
TGTGCCAGCAGTGAGGGGTCCTTCTGGGGGGACACCGGGGAGCTGTTTTTT
CASSEGSFWGDTGELFF
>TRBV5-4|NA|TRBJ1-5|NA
TGTGCCAGCAGCATAGACAGCAATCAGCCCCAGCATTTT
CASSIDSNQPQHF